A selection of T cell receptor beta chains follows, all from one sample in a study of cytomegalovirus exposure and HLA in healthy donors. Profiling relied on immunoSEQ multiplex PCR, and the TCRdb table lists in-frame clones only, not all of them. The data show roughly 130,000 clones, roughly nine tenths seen once. Material: PBMCs. These receptors all come from a man younger than 35 in good health and CMV-seronegative. Each CDR3 is given with its conserved first and last residue. The D gene is left open where the match is weak. Size is omitted from some rows. Given values are once, few, many or a class for expanded clones.

j_call d_call v_call clone_size cdr3_nt cdr3_aa
TRBJ2-3 TRBD1 TRBV7-6 NA TGTGCCAGCAGCTCGACCCTGAGGGGACAGGGGATAGATACGCAGTATTTT CASSSTLRGQGIDTQYF
TRBJ2-3 TRBD1 TRBV15 once TGTGCCACCAGCGTCCGGGACAGTTACCCCACAGATACGCAGTATTTT CATSVRDSYPTDTQYF
TRBJ1-1 NA TRBV15 NA TGTGCCACCAGCAGGGAACAGGAATTCGACACTGAAGCTTTCTTT CATSREQEFDTEAFF
TRBJ2-1 NA TRBV6-1 NA TGTGCCAGCAGTGGGACATTCTACAATGAGCAGTTCTTC CASSGTFYNEQFF
TRBJ2-5 TRBD1 TRBV6-5 NA TGTGCCAGCAGCCTGGGGACAGCTCAAGAGACCCAGTACTTC CASSLGTAQETQYF
TRBJ2-1 NA TRBV7-9 NA TGTGCCAGCAGCTTAGTGGGTGGGCCAGGCTACAATGAGCAGTTCTTC CASSLVGGPGYNEQFF
TRBJ2-1 NA TRBV13 NA TGTGCCAGCAGCTTGGGGCGGAACCTTGTTTGGAATGAGCAGTTCTTC CASSLGRNLVWNEQFF
TRBJ1-6 NA TRBV10-3 NA TGTGCCATCAGTGCCTTTGCCACAGGGAATTCACCCCTCCACTTT CAISAFATGNSPLHF
TRBJ2-7 TRBD1 TRBV6-1 NA TGTGCCAGCAGGAGCCCGGGACAGGGTTACGAGCAGTACTTC CASRSPGQGYEQYF
TRBJ2-1 TRBD1 TRBV16 NA TGTGCCAGCAGCTTTGGGGACAGCCGAGAGCAGTTCTTC CASSFGDSREQFF
TRBJ2-5 NA TRBV7-2 NA TGTGCCAGCAGCTGGAGGGTGTGGGAGACCCAGTACTTC CASSWRVWETQYF
TRBJ1-2 TRBD1 TRBV15 once TGTGCCACCAGCTCACGGACAGGGTGGGGACGTGGCTACACCTTC CATSSRTGWGRGYTF
TRBJ2-7 TRBD1 TRBV6-6 many TGTGCCAGCAGTTACTCGGGGACAGGGGGTTACGAGCAGTACTTC CASSYSGTGGYEQYF
TRBJ2-5 NA TRBV2 NA TGTGCCAGCAGTGTTGTGACAGAAGAGACCCAGTACTTC CASSVVTEETQYF
TRBJ2-7 NA TRBV28 NA TGTGCCAGCAGCCCACAGCCTGTGGAGCAGTACTTC CASSPQPVEQYF
TRBJ2-7 TRBD2 TRBV15 NA TGTGCCACCGGACGGGGGGGCAGCGGCCATCGCGAGCAGTACTTC CATGRGGSGHREQYF
TRBJ2-5 TRBD1 TRBV11-2 NA TGTGCCAGCAGACAGGGGGCGGGGGAGACCCAGTACTTC CASRQGAGETQYF
TRBJ2-1 TRBD2 TRBV15 once TGTGCCACCAGCCTCGGCGGGAGGGGCAATGAGCAGTTCTTC CATSLGGRGNEQFF
TRBJ2-7 NA TRBV27 NA TGTGCCAGCAGTTTATCCAGGACACGGAATTACGAGCAGTACTTC CASSLSRTRNYEQYF
TRBJ2-3 NA TRBV28 NA TGTGCCAGCAGTTCCGGACAGTCCACAGATACGCAGTATTTT CASSSGQSTDTQYF
TRBJ2-5 TRBD2 TRBV2 NA TGTGCCAGCAGTCCCCAAGGGCTAGCGGGAGTCCAAGAGACCCAGTACTTC CASSPQGLAGVQETQYF
TRBJ2-2 NA TRBV18 NA TGTGCCAGCTCACCACTCGCTAGGGGGAGCACCGGGGAGCTGTTTTTT CASSPLARGSTGELFF
TRBJ1-4 TRBD1 TRBV28 once TGTGCCAGCCAAATACCGGGACAGGTACGGGAAAAACTGTTTTTT CASQIPGQVREKLFF
TRBJ2-3 NA TRBV5-1 NA TGCGCCAGCAGCCCCGGGACACCCCTCACAGATACGCAGTATTTT CASSPGTPLTDTQYF
TRBJ2-7 TRBD1 TRBV5-6 NA TGTGCCAGCAGCTTGGAAAGGGACAGGGGGCGAGTTTCCGAGCAGTACTTC CASSLERDRGRVSEQYF
TRBJ1-2 TRBD1 TRBV5-1 NA TGCGCCAGCAGATTCGACAGGGTCTATGGCTACACCTTC CASRFDRVYGYTF
TRBJ1-2 NA TRBV18 NA TGTGCCAGCTCACCGCGGGACGGAGGTCAAGTTGGAGACTATGGCTACACCTTC CASSPRDGGQVGDYGYTF
TRBJ2-1 TRBD1 TRBV11-2 NA TGTGCCAGCAGACCCCCCGGGACAGGGGGCGATGAGCAGTTCTTC CASRPPGTGGDEQFF
TRBJ1-5 NA TRBV6-1 NA TGTGCCAGCAGTCATAGCAATCAGCCCCAGCATTTT CASSHSNQPQHF
TRBJ2-1 TRBD2 TRBV27 NA TGTGCCAGCAGCGGCTTGGGGGAGGGTTTCTCCTACAATGAGCAGTTCTTC CASSGLGEGFSYNEQFF
TRBJ1-5 NA TRBV19 few TGTGCCAGTGGCCGGTGGGGCAGCCCAAAGGCGCATCAGCCCCAGCATTTT CASGRWGSPKAHQPQHF
TRBJ1-4 NA TRBV15 NA TGTGCCACCAGCGTTAGACAGACGAATGAAAAACTGTTTTTT CATSVRQTNEKLFF
TRBJ2-1 TRBD2 TRBV4-2 NA TGTGCCAGCAGCCTACAACCTAGCGGGTCGTACAATGAGCAGTTCTTC CASSLQPSGSYNEQFF